This T cell receptor beta chain was recovered during a study of cytomegalovirus exposure and HLA in healthy donors. The study's findings and limits: While the bulk of TCR sequences proved rare, some public TCRs turned up in many donors.

V lost 6 bases, J lost 4 bases, and 19 bases stayed unmatched. The germline V gene encodes CDR1 SGDLS and CDR2 YYNGEE. The CDR3 totals 18 residues. The PCR used 60 Vbeta and 13 Jbeta primers. Repertoires were generated with immunoSEQ multiplex PCR, while TCRdb's copy carries only in-frame clones and drops some. The data contain around 80,000 clones, over 60% of them singletons. Notes on this clone: Antigen specificity is unknown.

The sequence came from a male donor in good health and CMV-seropositive. J is TRBJ1-2 and V is TRBV9, with 9 nucleotides matching TRBD1. Sequencing was performed on PBMCs. The CDR3 protein is CASTPPSRGQGNLYGYTF. In DNA form, the CDR3 reads TGTGCCAGCACCCCTCCCTCAAGGGGACAGGGAAACCTCTATGGCTACACCTTC.